These 15 T cell receptor beta chains originate from one sample sequenced in a study of blood T cells in healthy people across ages. Through a sample-barcoded 5' primer and a J-beta primer mix, a second PCR was run for about 6 to 11 cycles. TCRdb used MiXCR to reprocess the 5' RACE reads, holding one entry per CDR3 protein. The sample includes 1.5 million to 2 million distinct CDR3 sequences, around half of them seen just once. The specimen sequenced was blood. These receptors all stem from a middle-aged woman in good health.

The chain combines TRBV4-1 with TRBJ2-3, with D perhaps matching TRBD1 or TRBD2 (5 bases each). Per germline, CDR1 MGHRA and CDR2 YSYEKL. The V and J ends lost 6 bases and 0 bases respectively, with 19 bases between them. The CDR3 consists of 17 residues. The CDR3 sequence: CASSQTQGRTSTDTQYF. The CDR3 coding sequence is TGCGCCAGCAGTCAAACCCAGGGACGAACTAGCACAGATACGCAGTATTTT.

Many counts were recorded for this clonotype. The chain combines TRBV5-1 with TRBJ2-5; 8 bases map to TRBD1. The length of the CDR3 is 14 residues. The germline gives CDR1 SGHRS, CDR2 YFSETQ. Trimming removed 4 bases from V and 2 bases from J; junction bases left unmatched: 4. CDR3 residues: CASSGTGQQETQYF. The CDR3 DNA reads TGCGCCAGCAGCGGGACAGGCCAACAAGAGACCCAGTACTTC. The entire variable domain, with the rest obtained from reference TRBV5-1 and TRBJ2-5, is as follows: KAGVTQTPRYLIKTRGQQVTLSCSPISGHRSVSWYQQTPGQGLQFLFEYFSETQRNKGNFPGRFSGRQFSNSRSEMNVSTLELGDSALYLCASSGTGQQETQYFGPGTRLLVL.

This sequence joins TRBV13 and TRBJ2-7, with 9 bases that match TRBD1. V shed 5 bases and J 2 bases; nucleotides not matched to a gene: 10. CDR1 and CDR2 from the germline V gene are PRHDT and FYEKMQ (reference sequence). CDR3 length: 16 amino acids. As DNA, the CDR3 is TGTGCCAGCAGCACCCGCGGGACAGGGAAAGCCTACGAGCAGTACTTC. Translating gives CASSTRGTGKAYEQYF.

The table lists this clonotype with a few counts. This chain's CDR3 is CASSLEPGLAGYQYF. The CDR3 bases are TGTGCCAGCAGTCTCGAACCGGGACTAGCGGGATACCAGTACTTC. The chain has TRBV27 and TRBJ2-7; 13 nucleotides line up with TRBD2. Germline assignment: CDR1 MNHEY and CDR2 SMNVEV (reference sequence). Losses at the gene ends were 5 bases for V and 10 bases for J; bases not matched to a gene: 11. The CDR3 has 15 residues.

The chain has TRBV10-3 and TRBJ1-6, with D possibly matching TRBD1 (6 bases). Germline loops: CDR1 ENHRY, CDR2 SYGVKD. The CDR3 runs to 15 residues. Trimming pared 4 bases from V and 6 bases from J, leaving 13 bases between. CDR3 sequence (DNA): TGTGCCATCAGTGGGGGACACCTTGGTAATTCACCCCTCCACTTT. Translating gives CAISGGHLGNSPLHF.

This clonotype has just a few counts. J is TRBJ1-1 and V is TRBV18; TRBD1 might be the D (6 bases). CDR3 length: 14 amino acids. V lost 6 bases and J lost 10, with 21 bases in between. CDR1 and CDR2 from the germline V gene are KGHSH and LQKENI. CDR3 nucleotides: TGTGCCAGCTCCTCGCTGGACAGCCTACCGACAGCTTTCTTT. This gives the protein CASSSLDSLPTAFF.

V gene TRBV25-1 combines with J gene TRBJ2-3; 9 bases agree with TRBD1. In germline, CDR1 is MGHDK, CDR2 SYGVNS. The CDR3 runs to 19 residues. V gave up 5 bases and J gave up 2 bases; unmatched junction bases: 17. Here the CDR3 reads CASSPVWGTGQGDTDTQYF. Here the CDR3 DNA reads TGTGCCAGCAGTCCGGTGTGGGGAACGGGACAGGGTGACACAGATACGCAGTATTTT.

The V gene is TRBV20-1, the J gene TRBJ2-7; 9 nucleotides line up with TRBD1. The germline V gene encodes CDR1 DFQATT and CDR2 SNEGSKA (reference sequence). Losses at the gene ends were 1 base for V and 5 bases for J; bases not matched to a gene: 9. The length of the CDR3 is 15 residues. The CDR3 bases are TGCAGTGCTAGAGCCCCGGGACAGGGAACCCACGAGCAGTACTTC. This translates into CSARAPGQGTHEQYF.

This clonotype was counted between two and nine times. The V call is TRBV10-3, the J call TRBJ2-3; D ambiguous. Trimming left V 8 bases short and J 7 bases short, with 10 bases between. Looked up from germline, CDR1 is ENHRY and CDR2 is SYGVKD. The CDR3 totals 11 residues. CDR3 nucleotides: TGTGCCATCGGGGTCGGAAATACGCAGTATTTT. This gives the protein CAIGVGNTQYF.

This clonotype was seen only a few times. The J gene is TRBJ1-2, the V gene TRBV7-9; the match to TRBD1 covers 9 bases. Germline CDR1 reads SEHNR; CDR2 reads FQNEAQ (reference sequence). Germline trimming cut 1 base from V and 8 bases from J; bases unmatched to any gene: 2. The CDR3 is 13 residues long. CDR3 DNA: TGTGCCAGCAGCTTAGAACAGGGGGCCGGCTACACCTTC. Its translation: CASSLEQGAGYTF.

This sequence joins TRBV6-1 and TRBJ2-1, with D perhaps matching TRBD1 (5 bases). The CDR3 loop spans 14 amino acids. Trimming pared 2 bases from V and 7 bases from J, leaving 12 bases between. Germline values: CDR1 MNHNS, CDR2 SASEGT. The CDR3 loop reads CASSEQGWGNEQFF. DNA of the CDR3: TGTGCCAGCAGTGAACAGGGTTGGGGTAATGAGCAGTTCTTC.

This sequence joins TRBV6-1 and TRBJ1-4; tentatively, D is TRBD1 (5 bases). The germline gives CDR1 MNHNS, CDR2 SASEGT. The CDR3 sequence is 14 residues long. The V end lost 8 bases, the J end lost 6 bases, and 16 bases lay between the germline ends. The DNA for the CDR3 is TGTGCCAGCTCCCCGAGTAAAGGGGATGAAAAACTGTTTTTT. It specifies CASSPSKGDEKLFF.

This rearrangement joins TRBV7-2 to TRBJ2-3; 7 bases match TRBD1. V lost 8 bases to trimming and J lost 4 bases; unmatched junction nucleotides: 15. Germline lookup yields CDR1 SGHTA and CDR2 FQGNSA. The CDR3 runs to 16 residues. The CDR3 region is CASLSRRTGVADTQYF. As DNA, the CDR3 is TGTGCCAGCCTTAGTCGCCGTACAGGGGTGGCAGATACGCAGTATTTT.

The table lists this clonotype with a count of one. The CDR3 DNA follows: TGTGCCAGCACCGTGTCAGTACGGGAGCGTCCCAATGAGCAGTACTTC. Translated, it gives CASTVSVRERPNEQYF. The V gene is TRBV7-2, the J gene TRBJ2-7; maybe TRBD2 (6 bases). The ends were cut back, 7 bases at V and 7 bases at J, with 26 bases in the middle. The CDR3 length is 16 residues. Germline V gene sequence: CDR1 SGHTA, CDR2 FQGNSA.

This clonotype was seen more than once but under ten times. This chain uses TRBV29-1 with TRBJ2-5, with D unresolved. CDR1 is SQVTM and CDR2 is ANQGSEA in the germline V gene. V shed 6 bases and J shed 5 bases, with 13 bases lying between them. The CDR3 runs to 12 residues. The CDR3 here is CSVAIVGETQYF. The CDR3 nucleotides are TGCAGCGTCGCAATAGTAGGGGAGACCCAGTACTTC.